These T cell receptor beta chains were read from a single sample in a study of cytotoxic CD8 clonotypes in ibrutinib-treated CLL. Produced via immunoSEQ multiplex PCR; TCRdb's table is partial and in-frame only. The table includes 65,000 to 95,000 clones, roughly 86% detected once. The material was PBMCs, obtained before ibrutinib treatment. The receptors derive from a human donor with chronic lymphocytic leukemia. CDR3s include the opening cysteine and the closing phenylalanine or tryptophan. A D gene is named only where the DNA matches it firmly. Part of the rows lack a size; the others show once, few, many or a class for expanded clones.

j_call cdr3_length v_call d_call clone_size cdr3_nt cdr3_aa
TRBJ2-7 15 TRBV7-2 TRBD2 once TGTGCCAGCAGCTGGACTAGCGGGAGCTCCTACGAGCAGTACTTC CASSWTSGSSYEQYF
TRBJ2-7 15 TRBV7-8 TRBD2 . TGTGCCAGCAGCTCCCTAGCGGGAGGGACCTACGAGCAGTACTTC CASSSLAGGTYEQYF
TRBJ1-5 13 TRBV19 . . TGTGCCAGTAGTATAGGTGGGGGGCAGCCCCAGCATTTT CASSIGGGQPQHF
TRBJ1-2 14 TRBV6-7 . . TGTGCCAGCACCGTAGAGGGGGGAGGGCATGGCTACACCTTC CASTVEGGGHGYTF
TRBJ1-2 14 TRBV30 . once TGTGCCTGGAGGAGTTTCGGACGGAACTATGGCTACACCTTC CAWRSFGRNYGYTF
TRBJ1-2 13 TRBV30 . . TGTGCCTGGGAAAAGGGAGTTAACTATGGCTACACCTTC CAWEKGVNYGYTF
TRBJ2-1 14 TRBV5-1 TRBD1 . TGCGCCAGCAACCCGGGACAGTCCTACAATGAGCAGTTCTTC CASNPGQSYNEQFF
TRBJ2-1 15 TRBV10-1 TRBD2 . TGCGCCAGCGGGGCTAGCGGGAGCTCCTACAATGAGCAGTTCTTC CASGASGSSYNEQFF
TRBJ2-6 16 TRBV2 . . TGTGCCAGCAGTGGGGGCAAAAACTCTGGGGCCAACGTCCTGACTTTC CASSGGKNSGANVLTF
TRBJ2-3 12 TRBV2 . . TGTGCCAGCAGGTGGGGCACAGATACGCAGTATTTT CASRWGTDTQYF
TRBJ1-1 16 TRBV4-3 . . TGCGCCAGCAGCCAAGATAATTGGGGGGCGAACACTGAAGCTTTCTTT CASSQDNWGANTEAFF
TRBJ2-7 14 TRBV6-1 TRBD1 . TGTGCCAGCGGACAGGGAATCTCCCATGGGGAGCAGTACTTC CASGQGISHGEQYF
TRBJ1-2 14 TRBV7-8 . . TGTGCCACCAAGAGTGGTAGGGCAATCGACGGCTACACCTTC CATKSGRAIDGYTF
TRBJ2-5 17 TRBV15 TRBD2 . TGTGCCACCAGCAGGGTCGGGAGCGGGAGGCGTTTAGAGACCCAGTACTTC CATSRVGSGRRLETQYF
TRBJ2-3 15 TRBV4-2 . once TGTGCCAGCAGCCAAGGGCCATATCCACCAGATACGCAGTATTTT CASSQGPYPPDTQYF
TRBJ1-2 16 TRBV5-5 . medium-sized TGTGCCAGCAGCTTCAGTGTTCAGATATCTAACTATGGCTACACCTTC CASSFSVQISNYGYTF
TRBJ1-1 12 TRBV30 . . TGTGCCTGGAGTTTTTTACAGGGTAGGGCTTTCTTT CAWSFLQGRAFF
TRBJ2-7 16 TRBV5-1 TRBD2 . TGCGCCAGCAGCCCGACGACTAGCGGGCGGGCCTACGAGCAGTACTTC CASSPTTSGRAYEQYF
TRBJ2-3 15 TRBV5-1 . . TGCGCCAGCAGCTTTGACTTGCCCGACACAGATACGCAGTATTTT CASSFDLPDTDTQYF
TRBJ1-1 10 TRBV6-4 . . TGTGCCAGCAGTGAACAGTGCGCTTTCTTT CASSEQCAFF
TRBJ2-6 15 TRBV7-7 TRBD2 . TGTGCCAGCAGCCCATACTTGGGGGGGACCAACGTCCTGACTTTC CASSPYLGGTNVLTF
TRBJ2-3 14 TRBV10-3 TRBD2 . TGTGCCATCATGGCTAGCGGATACACAGATACGCAGTATTTT CAIMASGYTDTQYF
TRBJ2-3 14 TRBV30 . few TGTGCCTGCCGTCAGGGTTTCGGTACAGATACGCAGTATTTT CACRQGFGTDTQYF